Listed below are T cell receptor beta chains from one sample, sequenced in a study of shared clonotypes between healthy human individuals. Only in-frame clones appear in the TCRdb table, and some are missing; sequencing was by immunoSEQ multiplex PCR. This table has approximately 1.5 million clones, 95% to 99% appearing once. The sample was naive CD4+ T cells sorted from blood. Receptors originate from a young man in good health. CDR3s include the opening cysteine and the closing phenylalanine or tryptophan. The order of the fields is V gene, D gene, clone size, J gene, CDR3 DNA, CDR3 protein. A D gene is named only where the DNA matches it firmly. Some rows have no size entry. The others give once, few or many, or a class for an expanded clone.

TRBV28	TRBD2	-	TRBJ2-7	TGTGCCAGCAGTTGGGGTCTAGCGGGAGGCTCCTACGAGCAGTACTTC	CASSWGLAGGSYEQYF
TRBV11-3	-	-	TRBJ2-6	TGTGCCAGCAGCTTATCTGGGGCCAACGTCCTGACTTTC	CASSLSGANVLTF
TRBV19	TRBD2	-	TRBJ2-7	TGTGCCAGCTCAAGGACTAGCCTGCCGACCTACGAGCAGTACTTC	CASSRTSLPTYEQYF
TRBV28	-	-	TRBJ1-2	TGTGCCAGCAGTTCCTTTCACTACACCTTC	CASSSFHYTF
TRBV11-1	TRBD2	-	TRBJ2-7	TGTGCCAGCAGCTTGACTAGCGGGAGGATAGGCGAGCAGTACTTC	CASSLTSGRIGEQYF
TRBV2	TRBD1	-	TRBJ1-1	TGTGCCAGCAGGGGTCGGGACAGGGGGCAGAACACTGAAGCTTTCTTT	CASRGRDRGQNTEAFF
TRBV7-2	TRBD2	-	TRBJ2-1	TGTGCCAGCAGCTTAGCGCCGACTAGCGTCCGTGAGCAGTTCTTC	CASSLAPTSVREQFF
TRBV5-1	-	-	TRBJ2-7	TGCGCCAGCAGCTATAGTCCGGGTCCCTACGAGCAGTACTTC	CASSYSPGPYEQYF
TRBV6-5	-	-	TRBJ1-4	TGTGCCAGCAGTTACTCGATCGGACCTGGTGAAAAACTGTTTTTT	CASSYSIGPGEKLFF
TRBV5-1	TRBD2	-	TRBJ2-1	TGCGCCAGCAAACACCCGGGAGGGAGTACAATGGAGCAGTTCTTC	CASKHPGGSTMEQFF
TRBV18	TRBD1	-	TRBJ1-5	TGTGCCAGCTCACCTGGGACAGGGATAGGTCAGCCCCAGCATTTT	CASSPGTGIGQPQHF
TRBV19	-	-	TRBJ1-5	TGTGCCAGTAGTAGGGCGGGGGGAGGACAGCCCCAGCATTTT	CASSRAGGGQPQHF
TRBV7-2	TRBD1	-	TRBJ1-2	TGTGCCAGCAGCAAGACAGGGGGATTTGGCTACACCTTC	CASSKTGGFGYTF
TRBV29-1	-	-	TRBJ2-3	TGCAGCGTAATGCCAAAGCAGGGCACAGATACGCAGTATTTT	CSVMPKQGTDTQYF
TRBV2	TRBD1	-	TRBJ1-5	TGTGCCAGCAGAGAAACACAGGGGCCAACCTCTAGCAATCAGCCCCAGCATTTT	CASRETQGPTSSNQPQHF
TRBV28	TRBD2	-	TRBJ2-3	TGTGCCAGCGGGCGAACCTCGAGCGGGAGGGGAAGGGATACGCAGTATTTT	CASGRTSSGRGRDTQYF
TRBV29-1	-	-	TRBJ2-1	TGCAGCGTTGATCGGCAGGGGAGAACCGATGAGCAGTTCTTC	CSVDRQGRTDEQFF
TRBV19	-	-	TRBJ2-7	TGTGCCAGTAGTATCGGGCGGAACTACGAGCAGTACTTC	CASSIGRNYEQYF
TRBV2	-	-	TRBJ2-6	TGTGCCAGCGTAGACTCTGGGGCCAACGTCCTGACTTTC	CASVDSGANVLTF
TRBV12-5	TRBD1	-	TRBJ1-1	TGTGCTAGTGGTTTGGTAACAGGGGGCAGGAACACTGAAGCTTTCTTT	CASGLVTGGRNTEAFF
TRBV5-1	-	-	TRBJ2-2	TGCGCCAGCAGCTACCAGGGTGACGGGGAGCTGTTTTTT	CASSYQGDGELFF
TRBV9	-	-	TRBJ2-2	TGTGCCAGCAGCTTTTTGACCGGGGAGCTGTTTTTT	CASSFLTGELFF
TRBV11-2	-	-	TRBJ2-7	TGTGCCAGCAGCTTAGCGACCTACGAGCAGTACTTC	CASSLATYEQYF
TRBV5-4	TRBD2	-	TRBJ2-4	TGTGCCAGCAGCTTGGGAATAGCGGGAGGAAACATTCAGTACTTC	CASSLGIAGGNIQYF
TRBV14	-	-	TRBJ1-1	TGTGCCAGCAGCTCGTTGGGACTGCAGAACACTGAAGCTTTCTTT	CASSSLGLQNTEAFF
TRBV19	TRBD1	-	TRBJ1-4	TGTGCCAGTAGTATTACAGGGGCTACTAATGAAAAACTGTTTTTT	CASSITGATNEKLFF
TRBV7-9	TRBD2	-	TRBJ2-7	TGTGCCAGCAGCCCGCCCGGACTAGCGGGAGGCTACGAGCAGTACTTC	CASSPPGLAGGYEQYF
TRBV6-5	TRBD1	-	TRBJ2-7	TGTGCCAGCAGTTATAAAGGACAGGGGGGTTACGAGCAGTACTTC	CASSYKGQGGYEQYF
TRBV9	TRBD2	-	TRBJ2-1	TGTGCCAGCAGCTACATAGCGGGAGACAATGAGCAGTTCTTC	CASSYIAGDNEQFF
TRBV29-1	TRBD2	once	TRBJ2-1	TGCAGCGTTGACAAAGCGGGAGTATACAATGAGCAGTTCTTC	CSVDKAGVYNEQFF
TRBV25-1	-	-	TRBJ2-1	TGTGCCAGCAGTGAATTCAGTATAATACTCAATGAGCAGTTCTTC	CASSEFSIILNEQFF
TRBV9	TRBD2	-	TRBJ2-2	TGTGCCAGCAGCCCACAAGCCGGGGGGGCCTCAGGGACCGGGGAGCTGTTTTTT	CASSPQAGGASGTGELFF
TRBV6-1	-	once	TRBJ1-5	TGTGCCAGCAGTGAAGCTAGGGGTCATCAGCCCCAGCATTTT	CASSEARGHQPQHF
TRBV4-1	-	-	TRBJ2-2	TGCGCCAGCAGTTTCCCAAGGGCCGACACCGGGGAGCTGTTTTTT	CASSFPRADTGELFF
TRBV6-6	-	-	TRBJ2-7	TGTGCCAGCAGTTCCACAAATTCAGGGATTTACGAGCAGTACTTC	CASSSTNSGIYEQYF
TRBV4-1	-	-	TRBJ2-3	TGCGCCAGCAGACAAAGTCTTTACACGCAGTATTTT	CASRQSLYTQYF
TRBV19	-	-	TRBJ2-5	TGTGCCAGTAGTATTGGGAGTTTCGAGACCCAGTACTTC	CASSIGSFETQYF
TRBV5-4	TRBD2	-	TRBJ2-1	TGTGCCAGCAGCTTGCAACTAGCGGCCTCCTACAATGAGCAGTTCTTC	CASSLQLAASYNEQFF
TRBV5-1	-	-	TRBJ1-1	TGCGCCAGCAGCCACGTGGTGGGGGGCGCGGACACTGAAGCTTTCTTT	CASSHVVGGADTEAFF
TRBV30	-	once	TRBJ1-5	TGTGCCTGGAGTGTACTGGGGGGTCGAGATCAGCCCCAGCATTTT	CAWSVLGGRDQPQHF
TRBV15	-	-	TRBJ2-5	TGTGCCACCAGCAGGATGGGGGACCGCTTTTTGCAGGCGACCCAGTACTTC	CATSRMGDRFLQATQYF
TRBV7-9	TRBD2	once	TRBJ2-3	TGTGCCAGCAGCAGCCTAGCGGCTAGCACAGATACGCAGTATTTT	CASSSLAASTDTQYF
TRBV9	-	-	TRBJ2-1	TGTGCCAGCAGCGTACACAATGAGCAGTTCTTC	CASSVHNEQFF
TRBV6-6	-	once	TRBJ1-2	TGTGCCAGCAGTTACACAGGGCCCGGGGGCTACACCTTC	CASSYTGPGGYTF